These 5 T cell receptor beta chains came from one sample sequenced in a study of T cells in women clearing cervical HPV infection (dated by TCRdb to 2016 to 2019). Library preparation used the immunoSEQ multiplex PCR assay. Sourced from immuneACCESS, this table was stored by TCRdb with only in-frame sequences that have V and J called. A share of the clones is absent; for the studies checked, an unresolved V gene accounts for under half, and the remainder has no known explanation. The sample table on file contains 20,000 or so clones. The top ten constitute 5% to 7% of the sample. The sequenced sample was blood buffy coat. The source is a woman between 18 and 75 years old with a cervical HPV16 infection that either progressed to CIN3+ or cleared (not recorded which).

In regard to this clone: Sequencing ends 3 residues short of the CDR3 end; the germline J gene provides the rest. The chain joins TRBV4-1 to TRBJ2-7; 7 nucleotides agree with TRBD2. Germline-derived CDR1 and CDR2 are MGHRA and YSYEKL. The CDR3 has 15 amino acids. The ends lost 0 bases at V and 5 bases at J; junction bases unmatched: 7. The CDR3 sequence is CASSQERTSSHEQYF. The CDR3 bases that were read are TGCGCCAGCAGCCAAGAAAGGACTAGTTCCCACGAG.

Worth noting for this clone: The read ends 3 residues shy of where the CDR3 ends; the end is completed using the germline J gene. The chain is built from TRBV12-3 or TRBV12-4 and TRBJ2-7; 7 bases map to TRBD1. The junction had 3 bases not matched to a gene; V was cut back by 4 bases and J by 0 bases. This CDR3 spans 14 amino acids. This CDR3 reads CASSYRGVSYEQYF. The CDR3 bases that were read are TGTGCCAGCAGTTACAGGGGAGTCTCCTACGAG.

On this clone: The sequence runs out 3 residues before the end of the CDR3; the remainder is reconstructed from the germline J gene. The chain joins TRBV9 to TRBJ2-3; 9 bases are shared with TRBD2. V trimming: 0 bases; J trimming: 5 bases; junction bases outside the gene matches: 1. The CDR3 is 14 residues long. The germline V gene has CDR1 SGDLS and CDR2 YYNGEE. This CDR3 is CASSVEREVDTQYF. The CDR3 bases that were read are TGTGCCAGCAGCGTAGAGCGGGAGGTAGATACG.

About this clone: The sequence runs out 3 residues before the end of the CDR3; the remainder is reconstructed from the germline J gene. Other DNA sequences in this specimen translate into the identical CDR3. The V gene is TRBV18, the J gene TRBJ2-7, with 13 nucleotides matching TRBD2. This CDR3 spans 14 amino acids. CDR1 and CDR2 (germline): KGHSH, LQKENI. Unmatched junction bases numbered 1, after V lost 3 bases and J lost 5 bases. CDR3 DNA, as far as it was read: TGTGCCAGCTCACCCGGACTAGCGGGAGACGAG. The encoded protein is CASSPGLAGDE. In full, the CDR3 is CASSPGLAGDEQYF.

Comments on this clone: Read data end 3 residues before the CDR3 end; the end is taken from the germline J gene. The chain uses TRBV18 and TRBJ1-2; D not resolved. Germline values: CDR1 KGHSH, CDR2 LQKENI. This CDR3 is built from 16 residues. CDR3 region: CASSPGLAGSTDTYTF. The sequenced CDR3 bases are TGTGCCAGCTCACCCGGACTAGCGGGTAGCACAGATACC. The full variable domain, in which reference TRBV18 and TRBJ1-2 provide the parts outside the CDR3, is NAGVMQNPRHLVRRRGQEARLRCSPMKGHSHVYWYRQLPEEGLKFMVYLQKENIIDESGMPKERFSAEFPKEGPSILRIQQVVRGDSAAYFCASSPGLAGSTDTYTFGSGTRLTVV.